Below, 22 T cell receptor beta chains from the same sample are listed, as sequenced in a study of technical replicates of blood from several donors. TCRdb's copy holds only in-frame clones and misses some; the assay was immunoSEQ multiplex PCR. Here the sample spans some 57,000 clones, more than 95% being singletons. Specimen: T cells isolated from PBMCs. Every receptor here comes from a human donor in good health.

The V call is TRBV30, the J call TRBJ2-6; D not certain. The V gene's germline CDR1 is GTSNPN and CDR2 SVGIG (reference sequence). The CDR3 contains 16 residues. With 0 bases removed from V and 2 bases from J, the gap between germline ends came to 11 bases. CDR3 protein: CAWSVLINPGANVLTF. The DNA of the CDR3 is TGTGCCTGGAGTGTACTTATAAACCCTGGGGCCAACGTCCTGACTTTC.

J is TRBJ2-7 and V is TRBV2, with 8 nucleotides matching TRBD1. This CDR3 has 15 residues. V lost 4 bases and J lost 2; bases outside the gene matches: 7. The germline V gene has CDR1 SNHLY and CDR2 FYNNEI. CDR3: CASSGPDRGPYEQYF. The CDR3 bases are TGTGCCAGCAGTGGCCCCGACAGGGGACCCTACGAGCAGTACTTC. Looking up the rest from reference TRBV2 and TRBJ2-7 gives the full variable domain: EPEVTQTPSHQVTQMGQEVILRCVPISNHLYFYWYRQILGQKVEFLVSFYNNEISEKSEIFDDQFSVERPDGSNFTLKIRSTKLEDSAMYFCASSGPDRGPYEQYFGPGTRLTVT.

The chain carries TRBV15 and TRBJ2-5, with D perhaps TRBD2 (5 bases). The ends were cut back, 1 base at V and 5 bases at J, with 8 bases in the middle. The germline V gene encodes CDR1 LNHNV and CDR2 YYDKDF (reference sequence). The CDR3 is 13 residues long. CDR3 region: CATSRGEGETQYF. In nucleotides, the CDR3 is TGTGCCACCAGCAGAGGAGAGGGCGAGACCCAGTACTTC.

The rearrangement joins TRBV27 to TRBJ1-4; D might be TRBD1 (6 bases). Trimming pared 3 bases from V and 2 bases from J, leaving 10 bases between. The V gene's germline CDR1 is MNHEY and CDR2 SMNVEV (reference sequence). The CDR3 has 15 amino acids. The CDR3 DNA follows: TGTGCCAGCAGTTTCGCGGGGGCCACTAATGAAAAACTGTTTTTT. Protein product: CASSFAGATNEKLFF. Full variable domain (missing parts from reference TRBV27 and TRBJ1-4): EAQVTQNPRYLITVTGKKLTVTCSQNMNHEYMSWYRQDPGLGLRQIYYSMNVEVTDKGDVPEGYKVSRKEKRNFPLILESPSPNQTSLYFCASSFAGATNEKLFFGSGTQLSVL.

The CDR3 nucleotides read TGTGCCAGCAGTAGAGGGGGGGGCTCTACTGAAGCTTTCTTT. Its protein product is CASSRGGGSTEAFF. The genes are TRBV13 and TRBJ1-1, with a possible D match to TRBD1 (6 bases). There are 14 residues in the CDR3. V gave up 6 bases and J gave up 5 bases, with 16 bases separating them. Germline assignment: CDR1 PRHDT and CDR2 FYEKMQ (reference sequence).

V is TRBV27 and J is TRBJ1-5, with 8 bases that match TRBD1. V lost 2 bases to trimming and J lost 7 bases; unmatched junction nucleotides: 4. There are 14 residues in the CDR3. CDR1 is MNHEY, CDR2 SMNVEV, per germline (reference sequence). The CDR3 region has the DNA TGTGCCAGCAGTTTACAGGGGGCCAGGCAGCCCCAGCATTTT. This codes for CASSLQGARQPQHF.

V and J are TRBV7-8 and TRBJ2-7, with TRBD2 as a possible D gene (5 bases). The V end lost 5 bases, the J end lost 0 bases, and 14 bases lay between the germline ends. The CDR3 totals 15 residues. The germline CDR1 and CDR2 sequences are SGHVS and FQNEAQ. CDR3 residues: CASSEEEVISYEQYF. The CDR3 DNA is TGTGCCAGCAGCGAAGAGGAGGTCATCTCCTACGAGCAGTACTTC.

The DNA of the CDR3 is TGCGCCAGCAGCCCTGGGACTTCCTACAATGAGCAGTTCTTC. This gives the protein CASSPGTSYNEQFF. This chain joins TRBV4-1 and TRBJ2-1; possibly TRBD2 for D (6 bases). Germline assignment: CDR1 MGHRA and CDR2 YSYEKL. V lost 4 bases, J lost 1 base, and 8 bases lay in between. The CDR3 is 14 residues long.

The V gene is TRBV6-6, the J gene TRBJ1-1, with D possibly matching TRBD1 (5 bases). The V gene's germline CDR1 is MNHNY and CDR2 SVGAGI (reference sequence). This CDR3 spans 15 amino acids. The ends were cut back, 0 bases at V and 4 bases at J, with 12 bases in the middle. This chain's CDR3 is CASSYSKGRVTEAFF. The CDR3 DNA follows: TGTGCCAGCAGTTACTCGAAGGGCAGGGTCACTGAAGCTTTCTTT.

J is TRBJ2-5 and V is TRBV30; D not certain. CDR1 and CDR2 from the germline V gene are GTSNPN and SVGIG (reference sequence). CDR3 length equals 12 residues. V gave up 7 bases and J gave up 4 bases, with 13 bases separating them. CDR3 region: CAYRYLLETQYF. CDR3 DNA sequence: TGTGCCTACCGGTACTTGCTAGAGACCCAGTACTTC.

The chain carries TRBV5-6 and TRBJ1-1; maybe TRBD1 (6 bases). V lost 2 bases and J 1 base, leaving 9 bases between the germline ends. This CDR3 has 14 amino acids. Germline V CDR1 and CDR2: SGHDT, YYEEEE. CDR3 protein: CASSFGQSNTEAFF. The CDR3 nucleotides read TGTGCCAGCAGCTTTGGACAGTCGAACACTGAAGCTTTCTTT.

The CDR3 DNA sequence: TGTGCCAGCTCACCAGGACAGGGAGGAGATCAGCCCCAGCATTTT. It translates to CASSPGQGGDQPQHF. The J gene is TRBJ1-5, the V gene TRBV18; 8 bases match TRBD1. This CDR3 contains 15 residues. Trimming cost V 2 bases and J 5 bases; bases outside gene matches: 5. Germline V gene lookup returns CDR1 KGHSH and CDR2 LQKENI.

This rearrangement joins TRBV5-4 to TRBJ2-2; a possible D gene is TRBD2 (6 bases). V was cut by 4 bases and J by 2 bases, with 12 bases left in between. The germline gives CDR1 SGHNT, CDR2 YYREEE (reference sequence). The CDR3 extends over 15 amino acids. The DNA for the CDR3 is TGTGCCAGCAGCCTGCGGGATCTCAACACCGGGGAGCTGTTTTTT. Its protein product is CASSLRDLNTGELFF. Variable domain in full (rest from reference TRBV5-4 and TRBJ2-2): ETGVTQSPTHLIKTRGQQVTLRCSSQSGHNTVSWYQQALGQGPQFIFQYYREEENGRGNFPPRFSGLQFPNYSSELNVNALELDDSALYLCASSLRDLNTGELFFGEGSRLTVL.

This chain connects TRBV7-6 to TRBJ2-3; 7 bases align to TRBD1. CDR3 length: 16 residues. Germline CDR1 reads SGHVS; CDR2 reads FNYEAQ. Germline trimming cut 5 bases from V and 0 bases from J; bases unmatched to any gene: 8. CDR3 bases: TGTGCCAGCAGCATTAATAGCAGGGGGAGCACAGATACGCAGTATTTT. It translates to CASSINSRGSTDTQYF.

The chain combines TRBV19 with TRBJ2-1; 8 nucleotides agree with TRBD2. Germline assignment: CDR1 LNHDA and CDR2 SQIVND (reference sequence). With V trimmed by 1 base and J by 6 bases, 2 bases remained unmatched. This CDR3 is built from 14 residues. The CDR3, as DNA: TGTGCCAGTAGTATAGGCGGGAGGTTCAATGAGCAGTTCTTC. Amino acids: CASSIGGRFNEQFF.

The chain recombines TRBV5-1 with TRBJ2-5, with D perhaps matching TRBD2 (5 bases). Germline V CDR1 and CDR2: SGHRS, YFSETQ. CDR3 length equals 13 residues. Deletions cut 4 bases from V and 5 bases from J, with 12 bases between. The CDR3 reads CASSPEDLETQYF. The CDR3, as DNA: TGCGCCAGCAGCCCGGAGGACCTGGAGACCCAGTACTTC.

The chain joins TRBV27 to TRBJ1-2, with D maybe TRBD1 (5 bases). Per the germline V gene, CDR1 is MNHEY and CDR2 is SMNVEV (reference sequence). The V end was cut by 3 bases, the J end by 8 bases, with 13 bases between. There are 13 residues in the CDR3. The CDR3 sequence is CASSFPGFYGYTF. CDR3 DNA sequence: TGTGCCAGCAGTTTCCCAGGGTTTTACGGCTACACCTTC.

This clone is a singleton in its sample. The V gene is TRBV11-2, the J gene TRBJ2-7; D call uncertain. The CDR3 contains 15 residues. The V end lost 0 bases, the J end lost 2 bases, and 11 bases lay between the germline ends. In germline, CDR1 is SGHAT, CDR2 FQNNGV. The CDR3 is CASSLDAASAYEQYF. The CDR3 nucleotides read TGTGCCAGCAGCTTAGATGCGGCCAGTGCCTACGAGCAGTACTTC.

This sequence joins TRBV5-1 and TRBJ1-5, with D unclear. Germline V gene data show CDR1 as SGHRS and CDR2 as YFSETQ. Trimming left V 0 bases short and J 5 bases short, with 6 bases between. CDR3 length: 13 residues. For the CDR3, the DNA is TGCGCCAGCAGCTTGGAAGCGGATCAGCCCCAGCATTTT. Its protein product is CASSLEADQPQHF.

V is TRBV4-1 and J is TRBJ2-7, with TRBD2 as a possible D gene (5 bases). With 0 bases removed from V and 0 bases from J, the gap between germline ends came to 12 bases. Per germline, CDR1 MGHRA and CDR2 YSYEKL. The CDR3 is made up of 16 amino acids. The CDR3 spells CASSQDLRAGSYEQYF. The CDR3 DNA is TGCGCCAGCAGCCAAGATCTCCGGGCGGGCTCCTACGAGCAGTACTTC.

V gene TRBV9 combines with J gene TRBJ1-3; D is ambiguous. CDR3 length: 15 residues. Trimming cost V 4 bases and J 4 bases, with 15 bases left between them. The germline V gene has CDR1 SGDLS and CDR2 YYNGEE. CDR3 protein: CASSFDTTTGNTIYF. DNA for the CDR3: TGTGCCAGCAGCTTCGACACGACCACGGGAAACACCATATATTTT. Complete variable domain (other parts from reference TRBV9 and TRBJ1-3): DSGVTQTPKHLITATGQRVTLRCSPRSGDLSVYWYQQSLDQGLQFLIQYYNGEERAKGNILERFSAQQFPDLHSELNLSSLELGDSALYFCASSFDTTTGNTIYFGEGSWLTVV.

The rearrangement joins TRBV30 to TRBJ2-1; 10 positions agree with TRBD1. The CDR3 has 15 amino acids. V shed 3 bases, J shed 7 bases, and the junction held 9 bases outside the gene matches. Germline values: CDR1 GTSNPN, CDR2 SVGIG (reference sequence). CDR3 sequence reads: CAWSKTGTGANEQFF. The CDR3 DNA is TGTGCCTGGAGCAAGACCGGGACAGGGGCGAATGAGCAGTTCTTC.